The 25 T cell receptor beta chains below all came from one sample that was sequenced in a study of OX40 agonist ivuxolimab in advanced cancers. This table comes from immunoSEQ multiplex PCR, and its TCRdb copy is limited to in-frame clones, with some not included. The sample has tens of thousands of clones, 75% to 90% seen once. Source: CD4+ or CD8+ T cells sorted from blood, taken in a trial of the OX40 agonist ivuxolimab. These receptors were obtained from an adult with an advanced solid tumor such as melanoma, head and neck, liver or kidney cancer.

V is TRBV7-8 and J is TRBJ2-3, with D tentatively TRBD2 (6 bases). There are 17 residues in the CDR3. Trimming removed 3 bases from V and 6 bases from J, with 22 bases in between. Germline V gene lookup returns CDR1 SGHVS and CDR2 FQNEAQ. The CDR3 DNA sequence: TGTGCCAGCAGCTTCGAGGGACTGTCCTCAATCTACGATACGCAGTATTTT. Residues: CASSFEGLSSIYDTQYF.

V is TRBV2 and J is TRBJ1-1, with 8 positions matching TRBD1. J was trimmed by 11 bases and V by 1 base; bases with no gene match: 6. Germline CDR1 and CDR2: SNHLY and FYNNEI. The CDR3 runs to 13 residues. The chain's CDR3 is CASSEGQGLWAFF. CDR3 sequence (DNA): TGTGCCAGCAGTGAAGGACAGGGGTTGTGGGCTTTCTTT.

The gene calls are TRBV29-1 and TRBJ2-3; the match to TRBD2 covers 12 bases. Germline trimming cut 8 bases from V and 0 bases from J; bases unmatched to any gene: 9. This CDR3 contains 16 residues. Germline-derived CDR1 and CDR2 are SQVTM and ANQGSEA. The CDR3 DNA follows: TGCAGCACCGGGACTAGCGGGTCCTCTAGCACAGATACGCAGTATTTT. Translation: CSTGTSGSSSTDTQYF.

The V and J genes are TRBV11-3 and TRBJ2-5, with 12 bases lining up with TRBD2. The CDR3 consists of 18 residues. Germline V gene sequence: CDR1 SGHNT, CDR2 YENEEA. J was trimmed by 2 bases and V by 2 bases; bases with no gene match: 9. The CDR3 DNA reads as TGTGCCAGCAGCTTACAATTCGGGACTAGCGGGCCTCAAGAGACCCAGTACTTC. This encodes CASSLQFGTSGPQETQYF. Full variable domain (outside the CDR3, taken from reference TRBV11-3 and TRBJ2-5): EAGVVQSPRYKIIEKKQPVAFWCNPISGHNTLYWYLQNLGQGPELLIRYENEEAVDDSQLPKDRFSAERLKGVDSTLKIQPAELGDSAVYLCASSLQFGTSGPQETQYFGPGTRLLVL.

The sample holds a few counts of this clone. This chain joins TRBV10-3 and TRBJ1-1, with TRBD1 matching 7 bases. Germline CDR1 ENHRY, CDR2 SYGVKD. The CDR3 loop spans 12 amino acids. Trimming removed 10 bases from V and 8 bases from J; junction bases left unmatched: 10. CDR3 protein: CATGSLTGEAFF. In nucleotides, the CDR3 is TGTGCCACCGGATCCTTGACAGGGGAAGCTTTCTTT.

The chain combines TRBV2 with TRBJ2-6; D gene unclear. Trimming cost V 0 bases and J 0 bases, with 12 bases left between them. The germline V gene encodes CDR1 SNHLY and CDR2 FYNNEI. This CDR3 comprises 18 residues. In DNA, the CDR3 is TGTGCCAGCAGTGAAGCGTGGGTAGGAAACTCTGGGGCCAACGTCCTGACTTTC. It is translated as CASSEAWVGNSGANVLTF.

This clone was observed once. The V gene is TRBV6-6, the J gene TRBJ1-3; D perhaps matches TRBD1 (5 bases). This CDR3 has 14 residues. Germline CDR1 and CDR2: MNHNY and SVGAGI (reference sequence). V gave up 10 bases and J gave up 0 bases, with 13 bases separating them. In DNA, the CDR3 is TGTGCCACCCTCGGGGCGAGCTCTGGAAACACCATATATTTT. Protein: CATLGASSGNTIYF.

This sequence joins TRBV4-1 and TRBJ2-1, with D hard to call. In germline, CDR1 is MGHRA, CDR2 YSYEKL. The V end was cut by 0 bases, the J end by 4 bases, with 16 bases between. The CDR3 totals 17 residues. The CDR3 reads CASSQDLFGAQYNEQFF. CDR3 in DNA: TGCGCCAGCAGCCAAGACCTATTTGGTGCACAATACAATGAGCAGTTCTTC.

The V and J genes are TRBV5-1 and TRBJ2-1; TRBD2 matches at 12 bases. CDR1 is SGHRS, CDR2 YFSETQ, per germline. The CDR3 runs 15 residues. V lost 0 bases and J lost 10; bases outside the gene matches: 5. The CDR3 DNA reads TGCGCCAGCAGCTTGGGACTAGCGGGAGCCCCGGAGCAGTTCTTC. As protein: CASSLGLAGAPEQFF.

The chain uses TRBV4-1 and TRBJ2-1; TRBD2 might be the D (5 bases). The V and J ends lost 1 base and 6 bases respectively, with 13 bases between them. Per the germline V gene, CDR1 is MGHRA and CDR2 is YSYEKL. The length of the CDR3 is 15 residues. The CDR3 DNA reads TGCGCCAGCAGCCAAGTGGGGTTGGAGGTCAATGAGCAGTTCTTC. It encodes CASSQVGLEVNEQFF.

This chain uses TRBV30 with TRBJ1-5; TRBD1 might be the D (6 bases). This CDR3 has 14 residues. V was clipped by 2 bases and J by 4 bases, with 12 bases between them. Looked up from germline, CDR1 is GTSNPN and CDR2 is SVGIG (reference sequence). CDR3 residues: CAWSPGTLNQPQHF. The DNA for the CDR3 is TGTGCCTGGAGTCCCGGGACACTAAATCAGCCCCAGCATTTT. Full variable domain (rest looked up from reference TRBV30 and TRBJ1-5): SQTIHQWPATLVQPVGSPLSLECTVEGTSNPNLYWYRQAAGRGLQLLFYSVGIGQISSEVPQNLSASRPQDRQFILSSKKLLLSDSGFYLCAWSPGTLNQPQHFGDGTRLSIL.

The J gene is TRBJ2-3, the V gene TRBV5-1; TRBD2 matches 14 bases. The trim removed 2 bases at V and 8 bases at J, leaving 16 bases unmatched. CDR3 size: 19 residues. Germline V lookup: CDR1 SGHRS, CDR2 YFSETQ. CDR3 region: CASSLQGLAGEGKRVTQYF. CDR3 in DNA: TGCGCCAGCAGCTTACAGGGACTAGCGGGAGAGGGAAAACGTGTTACGCAGTATTTT.

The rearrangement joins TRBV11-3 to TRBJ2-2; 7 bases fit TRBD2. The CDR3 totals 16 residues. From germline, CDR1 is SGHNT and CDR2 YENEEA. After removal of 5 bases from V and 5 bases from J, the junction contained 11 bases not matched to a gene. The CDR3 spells CASSPRGGPRTGELFF. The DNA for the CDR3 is TGTGCCAGCAGCCCCCGCGGGGGACCTAGGACCGGGGAGCTGTTTTTT.

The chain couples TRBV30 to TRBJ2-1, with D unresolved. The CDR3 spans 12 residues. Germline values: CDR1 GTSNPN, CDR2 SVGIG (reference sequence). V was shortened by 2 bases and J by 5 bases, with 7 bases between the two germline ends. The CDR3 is CAWSKVHNEQFF. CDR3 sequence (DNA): TGTGCCTGGAGTAAAGTTCACAATGAGCAGTTCTTC.

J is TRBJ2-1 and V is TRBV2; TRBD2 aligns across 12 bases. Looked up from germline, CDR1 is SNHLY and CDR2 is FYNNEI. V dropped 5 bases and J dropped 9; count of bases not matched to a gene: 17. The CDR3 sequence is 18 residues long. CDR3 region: CASSTFEGLAGGGGEQFF. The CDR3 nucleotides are TGTGCCAGCAGTACTTTTGAGGGACTAGCGGGTGGGGGTGGTGAGCAGTTCTTC. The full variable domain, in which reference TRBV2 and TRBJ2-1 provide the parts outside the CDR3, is EPEVTQTPSHQVTQMGQEVILRCVPISNHLYFYWYRQILGQKVEFLVSFYNNEISEKSEIFDDQFSVERPDGSNFTLKIRSTKLEDSAMYFCASSTFEGLAGGGGEQFFGPGTRLTVL.

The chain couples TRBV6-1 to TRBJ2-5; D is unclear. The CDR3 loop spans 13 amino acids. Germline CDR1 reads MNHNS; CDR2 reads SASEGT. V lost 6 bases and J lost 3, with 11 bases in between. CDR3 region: CASRPPLEETQYF. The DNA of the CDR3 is TGTGCCAGCAGGCCGCCCTTGGAAGAGACCCAGTACTTC.

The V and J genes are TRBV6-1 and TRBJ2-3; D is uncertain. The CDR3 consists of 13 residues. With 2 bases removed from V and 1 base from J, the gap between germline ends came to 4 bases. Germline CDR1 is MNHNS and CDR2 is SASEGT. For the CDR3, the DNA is TGTGCCAGCAGTGAATACCGCACAGATACGCAGTATTTT. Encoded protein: CASSEYRTDTQYF.

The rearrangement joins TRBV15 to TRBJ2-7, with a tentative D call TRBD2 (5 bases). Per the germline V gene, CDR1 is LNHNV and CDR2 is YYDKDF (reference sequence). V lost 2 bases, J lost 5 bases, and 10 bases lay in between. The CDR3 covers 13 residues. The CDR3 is CATSRRERDEQYF. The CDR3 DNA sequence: TGTGCCACCAGCAGAAGAGAGAGGGACGAGCAGTACTTC.

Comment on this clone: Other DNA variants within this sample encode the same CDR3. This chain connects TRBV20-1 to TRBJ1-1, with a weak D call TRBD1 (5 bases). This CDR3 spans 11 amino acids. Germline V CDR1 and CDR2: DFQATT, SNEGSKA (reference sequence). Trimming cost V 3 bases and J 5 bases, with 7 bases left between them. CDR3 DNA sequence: TGCAGTGCTAGGGCAGGGACTGAAGCTTTCTTT. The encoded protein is CSARAGTEAFF.

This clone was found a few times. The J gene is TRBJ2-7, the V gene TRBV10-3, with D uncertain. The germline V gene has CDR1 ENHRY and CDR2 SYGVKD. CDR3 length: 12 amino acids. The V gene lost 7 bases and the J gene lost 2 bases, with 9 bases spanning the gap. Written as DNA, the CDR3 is TGTGCCATCAAGTCCGGAACCTACGAGCAGTACTTC. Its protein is CAIKSGTYEQYF.

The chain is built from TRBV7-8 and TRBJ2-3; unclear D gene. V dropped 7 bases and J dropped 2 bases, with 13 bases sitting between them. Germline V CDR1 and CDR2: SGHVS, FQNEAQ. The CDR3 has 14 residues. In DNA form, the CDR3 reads TGTGCCAGCAATCCCACACCCGACACAGATACGCAGTATTTT. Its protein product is CASNPTPDTDTQYF.

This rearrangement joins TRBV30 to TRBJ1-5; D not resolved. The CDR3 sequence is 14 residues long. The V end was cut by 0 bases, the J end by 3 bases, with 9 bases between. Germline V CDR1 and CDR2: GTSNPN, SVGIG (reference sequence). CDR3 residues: CAWSVELINQPQHF. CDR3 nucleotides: TGTGCCTGGAGTGTAGAGCTGATCAATCAGCCCCAGCATTTT.

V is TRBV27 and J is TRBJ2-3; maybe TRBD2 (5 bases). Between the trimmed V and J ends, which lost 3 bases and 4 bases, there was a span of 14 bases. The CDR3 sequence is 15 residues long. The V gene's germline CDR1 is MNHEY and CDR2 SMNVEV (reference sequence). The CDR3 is CASSFIGLTPDTQYF. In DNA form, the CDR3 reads TGTGCCAGCAGTTTTATAGGACTTACTCCAGATACGCAGTATTTT.

In DNA, the CDR3 is TGTGCCAGCAACCCGGTGGGGACTAGCAAAGAGACCCAGTACTTC. Residues: CASNPVGTSKETQYF. The chain joins TRBV6-1 to TRBJ2-5; 9 nucleotides align to TRBD2. V gave up 7 bases and J gave up 3 bases; unmatched junction bases: 9. The CDR3 covers 15 residues. Germline V gene sequence: CDR1 MNHNS, CDR2 SASEGT.

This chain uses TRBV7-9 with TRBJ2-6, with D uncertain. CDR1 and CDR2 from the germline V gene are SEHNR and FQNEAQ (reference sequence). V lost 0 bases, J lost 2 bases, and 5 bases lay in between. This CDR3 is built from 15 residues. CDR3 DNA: TGTGCCAGCAGCTTAGCAGGGACTGGGGCCAACGTCCTGACTTTC. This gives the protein CASSLAGTGANVLTF.